The T cell receptor (beta chain) under discussion was sequenced for a study of blood T cell repertoires in COVID-19. The wider study: Both acute and convalescent COVID-19 samples were obtained from the United States, Italy and Spain. From T cells, B-cell-depleted T cells, or PBMCs came the material, which was cDNA or gDNA.

Notes on this clone: An end of the junction does not agree with germline; a read error may underlie this.

Per the original data handling: Reference gene primers were amplified, and this amplification served to estimate nucleated cell counts. This table comes from immunoSEQ multiplex PCR, and its TCRdb copy is limited to in-frame clones, with some not included. Clonal size and the V and J genes are those of that table, whereas D and trimming came from the DNA. The sample lists fewer than 200,000 clones, around 76% seen once, with roughly 8.7% in the top ten. This CDR3 has 16 residues. CDR1 is LGHNA, CDR2 YSLEER, per germline. The material sequenced was peripheral blood. The source of this sequence is a woman in her 50s with active or convalescent COVID-19. J is TRBJ2-3 and V is TRBV4-3; TRBD2 might be the D (5 bases). In DNA, the CDR3 is TGCGCCAGCAGCCCCGGACTCCTCGCTAGGGCAGATGCGCAGTATTTT. This gives the protein CASSPGLLARADAQYF.